This T cell receptor (beta chain) was recorded in a study of cytomegalovirus exposure and HLA in healthy donors. Study-level information: T cells numbering about 179 million yielded 90 million to 140 million unique TCR beta sequences in an earlier analysis.

PCR amplification relied on 60 Vbeta primers (plus 13 Jbeta primers). Only in-frame clones appear in the TCRdb table, and some are missing; sequencing was by immunoSEQ multiplex PCR. The sample lists under 90,000 clones; roughly 73% were seen once. Turning to this clone: What it binds is unknown.

Study observations and caveats: Accounts indicate the classifier identified cytomegalovirus status with strong specificity and sensitivity. Another analysis was done later, and it associated around 17,000 TCR beta sequences with HLA alleles at 0.05 false discovery rate.

Sequencing input: PBMCs. The sequence derives from a middle-aged man in good health and CMV-seronegative.

CDR3 region: CASSVTSGSGSSYEQYF. In nucleotides, the CDR3 is TGTGCCAGCAGTGTGACTAGCGGGAGTGGAAGCTCCTACGAGCAGTACTTC. The V gene is TRBV6-1, the J gene TRBJ2-7, with 12 positions matching TRBD2. The CDR3 covers 17 residues. The trim removed 4 bases at V and 0 bases at J, leaving 7 bases unmatched. The germline gives CDR1 MNHNS, CDR2 SASEGT.